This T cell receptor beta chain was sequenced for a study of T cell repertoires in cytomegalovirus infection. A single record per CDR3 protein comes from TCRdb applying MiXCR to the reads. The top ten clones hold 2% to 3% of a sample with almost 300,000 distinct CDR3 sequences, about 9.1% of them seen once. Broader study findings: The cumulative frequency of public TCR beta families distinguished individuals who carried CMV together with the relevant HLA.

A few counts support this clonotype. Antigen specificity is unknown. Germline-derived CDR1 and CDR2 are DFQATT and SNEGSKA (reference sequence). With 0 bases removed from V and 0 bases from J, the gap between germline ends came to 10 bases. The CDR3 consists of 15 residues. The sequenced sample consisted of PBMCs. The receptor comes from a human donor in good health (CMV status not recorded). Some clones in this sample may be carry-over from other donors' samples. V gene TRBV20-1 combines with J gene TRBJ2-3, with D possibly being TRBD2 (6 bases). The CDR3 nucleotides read TGCAGTGCTAGAGATACTAGCTCCAGCACAGATACGCAGTATTTT. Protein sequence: CSARDTSSSTDTQYF.